A single sample is the source of the 28 T cell receptor beta chains below, sequenced in a study of blood T cell repertoires in COVID-19. TCRdb keeps only in-frame clones here, not all; method: immunoSEQ multiplex PCR. The repertoire holds approximately 240,000 clones, with 70% to 90% as singletons. Sample: peripheral blood. The origin of the receptors is a woman aged 18-29 years who had recovered from COVID-19.

This chain joins TRBV3-1 (or the pseudogene TRBV3-2) and TRBJ2-1, with D unresolved. CDR3 length: 15 amino acids. V was pared by 0 bases and J by 0 bases, with 6 bases between. From germline, CDR1 is LGHDT and CDR2 YNNKEL (reference sequence). CDR3 amino acids: CASSQEASSYNEQFF. CDR3 nucleotides: TGTGCCAGCAGCCAAGAGGCTAGCTCCTACAATGAGCAGTTCTTC.

The chain carries TRBV7-8 and TRBJ1-2; D is unclear. Trimming took 7 bases from V and 7 from J, leaving 19 bases between them. The CDR3 is 14 amino acids. Germline CDR1 SGHVS, CDR2 FQNEAQ. CDR3 sequence: CASTYGIRGGGYTF. CDR3 DNA: TGTGCCAGCACATATGGAATTCGGGGTGGTGGCTACACCTTC.

The chain couples TRBV27 to TRBJ2-3; D gene uncertain. Germline CDR1 reads MNHEY; CDR2 reads SMNVEV (reference sequence). The CDR3 has 16 amino acids. Trimming cost V 8 bases and J 0 bases, with 18 bases left between them. CDR3 sequence (DNA): TGTGCCAGCTACTACCGTCTACCAACTAGCACAGATACGCAGTATTTT. Amino acid sequence: CASYYRLPTSTDTQYF.

A word on this clone: Mismatch with germline at one junction end may stem from a read error. The chain joins TRBV9 to TRBJ2-1; tentative D call: TRBD1 (6 bases). Germline CDR1 and CDR2: SGDLS and YYNGEE. This CDR3 comprises 12 residues. Written as DNA, the CDR3 is TGTGCCAGCAGCGCACCAACAGGGCGGCAGCTCTTC. This encodes CASSAPTGRQLF.

J is TRBJ2-7 and V is TRBV5-1, with 10 bases identical to TRBD2. This CDR3 is 15 amino acids long. Germline values: CDR1 SGHRS, CDR2 YFSETQ. The V gene end was trimmed by 4 bases and the J gene end by 3 bases; junction bases not matched to a gene: 7. This chain's CDR3 is CASSVGTSAFYEQYF. The CDR3 nucleotides are TGCGCCAGCAGCGTAGGGACTAGCGCCTTCTACGAGCAGTACTTC.

The V gene is TRBV5-6, the J gene TRBJ2-2; 11 bases map to TRBD2. In germline, CDR1 is SGHDT, CDR2 YYEEEE. The CDR3 loop spans 13 amino acids. The J segment lost 1 base and the V segment lost 10 bases, leaving 0 bases of the junction unmatched. Here the CDR3 reads CAGTSGNTGELFF. The CDR3, as DNA: TGTGCCGGGACTAGCGGGAACACCGGGGAGCTGTTTTTT.

The chain has TRBV5-1 and TRBJ2-7; 10 nucleotides align to TRBD2. The V gene end was trimmed by 0 bases and the J gene end by 0 bases; junction bases not matched to a gene: 3. This CDR3 comprises 16 residues. The germline gives CDR1 SGHRS, CDR2 YFSETQ. The CDR3 loop is CASSLAASGSSYEQYF. The CDR3 bases are TGCGCCAGCAGCTTGGCCGCTAGCGGGAGCTCCTACGAGCAGTACTTC.

The chain recombines TRBV14 with TRBJ1-2; 12 bases align to TRBD1. The J segment lost 5 bases and the V segment lost 4 bases, leaving 8 bases of the junction unmatched. Germline CDR1 and CDR2: SGHDN and FVKESK. The CDR3 has 16 residues. The CDR3 bases are TGTGCCAGCAGCCCCGCAGAGGGACAGGGGGCGTATGGCTACACCTTC. It codes for CASSPAEGQGAYGYTF.

V is TRBV30 and J is TRBJ2-7, with TRBD1 matching 7 bases. The CDR3 loop spans 12 amino acids. With V trimmed by 7 bases and J by 0 bases, 3 bases remained unmatched. Germline V CDR1 and CDR2: GTSNPN, SVGIG (reference sequence). CDR3 DNA sequence: TGTGCCTACTCAGGGGGCTCCTACGAGCAGTACTTC. As protein: CAYSGGSYEQYF.

V usage is TRBV6-5 and J usage is TRBJ2-1, with TRBD2 matching over 7 bases. Germline CDR1 reads MNHEY; CDR2 reads SVGAGI. There are 15 residues in the CDR3. The trim removed 0 bases at V and 2 bases at J, leaving 1 base unmatched. The CDR3 region is CASSYSGTTYNEQFF. The DNA of the CDR3 is TGTGCCAGCAGTTACTCGGGGACTACCTACAATGAGCAGTTCTTC.

The rearrangement links TRBV9 to TRBJ2-7, with D perhaps matching TRBD2 (7 bases). Germline values: CDR1 SGDLS, CDR2 YYNGEE. V was cut by 2 bases and J by 1 base, with 13 bases left in between. The length of the CDR3 is 15 residues. The CDR3 region is CASSVRGGTSYEQYF. The CDR3 nucleotides are TGTGCCAGCAGCGTCAGGGGAGGGACATCCTACGAGCAGTACTTC. The full variable domain, in which reference TRBV9 and TRBJ2-7 provide the parts outside the CDR3, is DSGVTQTPKHLITATGQRVTLRCSPRSGDLSVYWYQQSLDQGLQFLIQYYNGEERAKGNILERFSAQQFPDLHSELNLSSLELGDSALYFCASSVRGGTSYEQYFGPGTRLTVT.

This clone was counted a single time. The rearrangement uses TRBV4-3 and TRBJ1-4; tentatively, D is TRBD1 (5 bases). V dropped 1 base and J dropped 2 bases, with 5 bases sitting between them. The CDR3 consists of 14 residues. Germline V gene sequence: CDR1 LGHNA, CDR2 YSLEER. CDR3 residues: CASSQGGTNEKLFF. DNA of the CDR3: TGCGCCAGCAGCCAAGGGGGCACTAATGAAAAACTGTTTTTT.

The CDR3 spells CASSPGLSSPEQFF. CDR3 nucleotide sequence: TGTGCCAGCAGCCCGGGACTCAGCAGCCCTGAGCAGTTCTTC. The V gene is TRBV9, the J gene TRBJ2-1; D is perhaps TRBD2 (6 bases). Germline V gene sequence: CDR1 SGDLS, CDR2 YYNGEE. The CDR3 length is 14 residues. V lost 4 bases and J lost 9, with 17 bases in between.

The chain has TRBV6-5 and TRBJ2-1, with 7 bases lining up with TRBD1. This CDR3 has 14 residues. V shed 0 bases and J 6 bases; nucleotides not matched to a gene: 2. Germline-derived CDR1 and CDR2 are MNHEY and SVGAGI. The CDR3 here is CASSYSDRSNEQFF. CDR3 DNA sequence: TGTGCCAGCAGTTACTCGGACAGGTCCAATGAGCAGTTCTTC.

This rearrangement joins TRBV27 to TRBJ1-2; D gene uncertain. The CDR3 is 16 amino acids. Germline lookup yields CDR1 MNHEY and CDR2 SMNVEV (reference sequence). V lost 2 bases and J lost 4, with 17 bases in between. The CDR3 DNA sequence: TGTGCCAGCAGTTTAACCCCCGGGGAGGGCCTCTATGGCTACACCTTC. This encodes CASSLTPGEGLYGYTF.

This chain connects TRBV5-4 to TRBJ1-2; TRBD1 is a possible D gene (5 bases). V was shortened by 4 bases and J by 4 bases, with 17 bases between the two germline ends. This CDR3 region has 15 residues. Germline-derived CDR1 and CDR2 are SGHNT and YYREEE (reference sequence). The CDR3 is CASSLRKRGVYGYTF. The CDR3 DNA reads as TGTGCCAGCAGCCTCCGAAAGCGGGGGGTCTATGGCTACACCTTC.

The chain has TRBV6-1 and TRBJ1-5; TRBD1 might be the D (5 bases). The CDR3 runs 15 residues. V lost 0 bases and J lost 9, with 15 bases in between. Germline CDR1 reads MNHNS; CDR2 reads SASEGT. The CDR3 coding sequence is TGTGCCAGCAGTGAAGCGGTTGGGACTACCTCGCCCCAGCATTTT. As protein: CASSEAVGTTSPQHF.

This clone was observed a single time. V usage is TRBV7-9 and J usage is TRBJ1-1; D perhaps matches TRBD1 (5 bases). CDR1 and CDR2 from the germline V gene are SEHNR and FQNEAQ (reference sequence). V was clipped by 5 bases and J by 4 bases, with 11 bases between them. The CDR3 length is 13 residues. The DNA for the CDR3 is TGTGCCAGCAGCCGTCCAGGGCCCACTGAAGCTTTCTTT. Its protein product is CASSRPGPTEAFF.

J is TRBJ2-1 and V is TRBV5-6; maybe TRBD2 (5 bases). This CDR3 comprises 14 residues. The germline V and J ends were trimmed by 0 bases and 8 bases, with 12 bases remaining between them. The germline gives CDR1 SGHDT, CDR2 YYEEEE. The CDR3 region has the DNA TGTGCCAGCAGCTTGGTCCGTCCCGGGGATGAGCAGTTCTTC. Its translation is CASSLVRPGDEQFF.

The rearrangement links TRBV29-1 to TRBJ2-7; 7 nucleotides agree with TRBD2. V lost 0 bases, J lost 6 bases, and 8 bases stayed unmatched. CDR1 SQVTM and CDR2 ANQGSEA come from the germline V gene. The CDR3 spans 14 residues. CDR3 sequence: CSVEEGGAEVEQYF. The CDR3 nucleotides are TGCAGCGTTGAAGAGGGAGGGGCCGAGGTCGAGCAGTACTTC.

This CDR3 reads CASSHYRGNEQYF. For the CDR3, the DNA is TGCGCCAGCAGCCATTACAGGGGCAACGAGCAGTACTTC. The chain has TRBV4-3 and TRBJ2-7; 7 bases match TRBD1. V gave up 3 bases and J gave up 5 bases; unmatched junction bases: 4. Looked up from germline, CDR1 is LGHNA and CDR2 is YSLEER. The CDR3 has 13 amino acids.

Turning to this clone: Compared with germline, one end of the junction differs, possibly owing to a read error. This chain connects TRBV7-3 to TRBJ1-2; 7 nucleotides agree with TRBD1. CDR3 size: 16 residues. CDR1 is SGHTA and CDR2 is FQGTGA in the germline V gene. This chain's CDR3 is CASSLTGTEVRDGYTF. As DNA, the CDR3 is TGTGCCAGCAGCCTAACCGGGACAGAAGTTCGTGATGGCTACACCTTC.

The chain has TRBV6-5 and TRBJ1-1, with a weak D call TRBD1 (5 bases). With 2 bases removed from V and 0 bases from J, the gap between germline ends came to 13 bases. Germline V lookup: CDR1 MNHEY, CDR2 SVGAGI. The CDR3 runs 16 residues. The chain's CDR3 is CASSYGGALMNTEAFF. The CDR3, as DNA: TGTGCCAGCAGTTACGGTGGGGCCCTTATGAACACTGAAGCTTTCTTT.

The V call is TRBV13, the J call TRBJ1-2, with a possible D match to TRBD1 (6 bases). Between the trimmed V and J ends, which lost 2 bases and 0 bases, there was a span of 13 bases. Germline assignment: CDR1 PRHDT and CDR2 FYEKMQ (reference sequence). The CDR3 extends over 16 amino acids. CDR3 DNA sequence: TGTGCCAGCAGCTTAACAGGGCGGGCCGCTAACTATGGCTACACCTTC. Protein: CASSLTGRAANYGYTF.

The V and J genes are TRBV7-3 and TRBJ2-5, with 11 nucleotides matching TRBD2. The CDR3 contains 16 residues. Germline trimming cut 5 bases from V and 4 bases from J; bases unmatched to any gene: 9. CDR1 is SGHTA and CDR2 is FQGTGA in the germline V gene. The CDR3 region has the DNA TGTGCCAGCAGCCCTGGAATAGCGGGAGGGGGAGAGACCCAGTACTTC. This gives the protein CASSPGIAGGGETQYF.

V gene TRBV21-1 combines with J gene TRBJ2-7; TRBD2, the D gene given by the table, was not confirmed from the DNA. TRBV21-1 constitutes a pseudogene. The CDR3 spans 16 residues. Written as DNA, the CDR3 is TGTGCCAGCAGCAAAGAACGAGGGAGGGTCTCCTACGAGCAGTACTTC. It yields the protein CASSKERGRVSYEQYF.

CDR3 in DNA: TGTGCCAGTAGTGCCCCGGGAGGTTACTGGGACACTGAAGCTTTCTTT. It encodes CASSAPGGYWDTEAFF. The V gene is TRBV19, the J gene TRBJ1-1; D call uncertain. CDR1 is LNHDA and CDR2 is SQIVND in the germline V gene (reference sequence). Trimming shortened V by 5 bases and J by 3 bases, and 19 bases separated the two germline ends. CDR3 size: 16 residues.

The gene calls are TRBV28 and TRBJ2-7, with TRBD2 identical over 7 bases. The CDR3 is made up of 14 amino acids. The germline gives CDR1 MDHEN, CDR2 SYDVKM. V gave up 2 bases and J gave up 2 bases; unmatched junction bases: 3. In DNA form, the CDR3 reads TGTGCCAGCAGTTTAGGCGCGGGGGCCTACGAGCAGTACTTC. Its translation is CASSLGAGAYEQYF.